This T cell receptor beta chain was identified in a study of T cell responses to AZD1222 COVID-19 vaccine. Study outcomes and limitations: Vaccination with two AZD1222 doses was followed by a rise in Spike-specific TCR breadth and depth.

Trimming removed 0 bases from V and 9 bases from J, with 9 bases in between. The germline V gene has CDR1 KGHSH and CDR2 LQKENI. This CDR3 is 13 amino acids long. Points on this clone: Its cognate antigen is unknown.

Assay used: immunoSEQ multiplex PCR; TCRdb lists only in-frame clones, some missing. The table records 95,000 to 150,000 clones, roughly 90% of them present only once. The V call is TRBV18, the J call TRBJ2-1; D remains unclear. This sequence originates from an adult in good health. The source was peripheral blood, collected on day 0 of MenACWY control vaccination. As DNA, the CDR3 is TGTGCCAGCTCACCACCTAGCCTTCCTGAGCAGTTCTTC. The encoded protein is CASSPPSLPEQFF.